A few counts support the clone carrying this T cell receptor beta chain. This sample is drawn from a study of cytomegalovirus exposure and HLA in healthy donors. Vbeta (60) and Jbeta (13) primers were used in the PCR. The assay was immunoSEQ multiplex PCR, and TCRdb's table has in-frame clones only and misses some. The data contain roughly 120,000 clones, over 70% of them singletons. The sample comprised PBMCs. The TCR originated in a middle-aged woman in good health and CMV-seronegative.

The CDR3 DNA reads TGTGCCAGCAGCTCCCGAGCCGTTGGACAGGGGAGGCATTCACCCCTCCACTTT. Amino acids: CASSSRAVGQGRHSPLHF. The chain recombines TRBV5-4 with TRBJ1-6; 9 bases agree with TRBD1. Germline assignment: CDR1 SGHNT and CDR2 YYREEE (reference sequence). V was clipped by 3 bases and J by 8 bases; unmatched bases: 15. This CDR3 is built from 18 residues.